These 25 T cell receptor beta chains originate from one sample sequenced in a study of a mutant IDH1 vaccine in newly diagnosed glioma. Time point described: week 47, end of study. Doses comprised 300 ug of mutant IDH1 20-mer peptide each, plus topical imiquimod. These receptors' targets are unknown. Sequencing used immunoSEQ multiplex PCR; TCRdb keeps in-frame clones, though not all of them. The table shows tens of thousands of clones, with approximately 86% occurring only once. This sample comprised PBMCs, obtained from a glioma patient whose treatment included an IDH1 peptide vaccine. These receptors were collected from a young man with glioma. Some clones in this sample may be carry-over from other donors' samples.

The CDR3 sequence is CASSLRRWSDTQYF. In DNA, the CDR3 is TGTGCCAGCAGCTTACGCCGTTGGTCGGATACGCAGTATTTT. V usage is TRBV7-2 and J usage is TRBJ2-3, with no clear D. Germline V gene data show CDR1 as SGHTA and CDR2 as FQGNSA. V shed 2 bases and J shed 6 bases, with 12 bases lying between them. CDR3 length equals 14 residues.

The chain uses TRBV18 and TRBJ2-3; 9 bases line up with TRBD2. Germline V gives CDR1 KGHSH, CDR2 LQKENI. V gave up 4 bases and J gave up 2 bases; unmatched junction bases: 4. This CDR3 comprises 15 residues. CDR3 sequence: CASSLAGGPTDTQYF. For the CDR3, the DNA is TGTGCCAGCTCACTCGCGGGAGGGCCCACAGATACGCAGTATTTT.

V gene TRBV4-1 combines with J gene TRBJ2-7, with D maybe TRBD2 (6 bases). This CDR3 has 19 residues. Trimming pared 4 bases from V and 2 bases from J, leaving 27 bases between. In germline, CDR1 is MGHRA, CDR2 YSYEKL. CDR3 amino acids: CASSPRRGTRRGGPYEQYF. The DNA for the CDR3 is TGCGCCAGCAGCCCCCGCCGGGGCACGAGGAGGGGAGGACCCTACGAGCAGTACTTC.

The CDR3: CASNLGFYEQYF. For the CDR3, the DNA is TGTGCCAGCAACCTGGGGTTTTACGAGCAGTACTTC. V gene TRBV6-1 combines with J gene TRBJ2-7; the D is unclear. The germline gives CDR1 MNHNS, CDR2 SASEGT. CDR3 length: 12 amino acids. The ends were cut back, 7 bases at V and 4 bases at J, with 11 bases in the middle.

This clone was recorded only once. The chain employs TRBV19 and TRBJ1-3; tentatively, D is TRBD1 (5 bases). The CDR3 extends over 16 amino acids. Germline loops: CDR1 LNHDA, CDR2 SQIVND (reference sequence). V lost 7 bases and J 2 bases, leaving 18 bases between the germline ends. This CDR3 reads CASNKDTFITGNTIYF. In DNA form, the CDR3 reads TGTGCCAGTAATAAGGACACGTTCATCACTGGAAACACCATATATTTT.

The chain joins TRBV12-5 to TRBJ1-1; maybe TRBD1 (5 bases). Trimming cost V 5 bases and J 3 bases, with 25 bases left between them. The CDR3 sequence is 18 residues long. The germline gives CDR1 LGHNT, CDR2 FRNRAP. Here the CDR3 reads CASGLRPLRRGTDTEAFF. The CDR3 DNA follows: TGTGCTAGTGGTCTTCGCCCCCTCAGGAGGGGCACGGACACTGAAGCTTTCTTT.

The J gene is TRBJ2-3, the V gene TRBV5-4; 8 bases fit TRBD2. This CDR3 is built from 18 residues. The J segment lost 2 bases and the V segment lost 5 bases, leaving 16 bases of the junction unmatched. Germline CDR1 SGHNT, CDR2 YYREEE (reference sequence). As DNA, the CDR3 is TGTGCCAGCAGTTCCACCTCGGGGGGGCGGATTCTCACAGATACGCAGTATTTT. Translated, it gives CASSSTSGGRILTDTQYF.

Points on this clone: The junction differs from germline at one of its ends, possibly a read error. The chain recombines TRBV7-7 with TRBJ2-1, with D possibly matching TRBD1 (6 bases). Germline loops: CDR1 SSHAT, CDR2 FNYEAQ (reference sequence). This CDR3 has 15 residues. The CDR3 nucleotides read TGTGCTAGCAGCTTAGCAGGGGATGGGAACAATGAGCAGTTCTTC. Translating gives CASSLAGDGNNEQFF.

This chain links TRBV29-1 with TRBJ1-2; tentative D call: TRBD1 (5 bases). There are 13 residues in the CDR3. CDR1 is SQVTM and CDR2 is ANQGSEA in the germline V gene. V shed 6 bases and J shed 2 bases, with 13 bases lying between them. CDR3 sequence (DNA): TGCAGCGTCTCCCAGGGTTACAACTATGGCTACACCTTC. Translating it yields CSVSQGYNYGYTF.

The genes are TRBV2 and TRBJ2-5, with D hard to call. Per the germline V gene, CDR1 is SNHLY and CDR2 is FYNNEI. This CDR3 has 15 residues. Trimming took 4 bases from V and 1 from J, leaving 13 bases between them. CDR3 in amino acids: CASSGTQNRQETQYF. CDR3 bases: TGTGCCAGCAGTGGGACGCAAAATCGCCAAGAGACCCAGTACTTC.

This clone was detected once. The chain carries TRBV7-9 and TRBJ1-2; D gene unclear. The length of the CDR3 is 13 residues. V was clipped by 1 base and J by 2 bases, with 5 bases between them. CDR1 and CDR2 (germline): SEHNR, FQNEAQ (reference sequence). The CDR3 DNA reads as TGTGCCAGCAGCTTAGGGGGAAACTATGGCTACACCTTC. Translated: CASSLGGNYGYTF.

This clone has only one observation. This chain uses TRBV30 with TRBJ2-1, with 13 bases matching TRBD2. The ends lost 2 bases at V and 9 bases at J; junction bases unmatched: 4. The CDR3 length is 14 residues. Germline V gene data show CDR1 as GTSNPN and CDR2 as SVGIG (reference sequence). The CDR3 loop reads CAWSTTSGRTEQFF. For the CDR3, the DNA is TGTGCCTGGAGTACGACTAGCGGGAGGACTGAGCAGTTCTTC. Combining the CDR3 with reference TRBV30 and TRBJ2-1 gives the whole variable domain SQTIHQWPATLVQPVGSPLSLECTVEGTSNPNLYWYRQAAGRGLQLLFYSVGIGQISSEVPQNLSASRPQDRQFILSSKKLLLSDSGFYLCAWSTTSGRTEQFFGPGTRLTVL.

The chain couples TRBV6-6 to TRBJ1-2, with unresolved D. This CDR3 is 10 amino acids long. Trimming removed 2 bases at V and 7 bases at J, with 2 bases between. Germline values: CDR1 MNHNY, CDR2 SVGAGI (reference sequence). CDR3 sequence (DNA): TGTGCCAGCAGTTACGGTGGCTACACCTTC. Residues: CASSYGGYTF.

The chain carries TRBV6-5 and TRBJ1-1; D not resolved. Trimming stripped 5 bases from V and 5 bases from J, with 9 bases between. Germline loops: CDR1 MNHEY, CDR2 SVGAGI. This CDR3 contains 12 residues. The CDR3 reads CASSASGTEAFF. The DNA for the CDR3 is TGTGCCAGCAGTGCAAGCGGGACTGAAGCTTTCTTT.

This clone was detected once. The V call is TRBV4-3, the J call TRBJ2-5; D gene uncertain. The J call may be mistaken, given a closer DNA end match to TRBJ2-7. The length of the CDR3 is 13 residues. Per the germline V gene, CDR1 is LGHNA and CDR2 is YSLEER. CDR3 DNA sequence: TGCGCCAGCAGCCAAGAGCCGGAAAACGAGCAGTACTTC. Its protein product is CASSQEPENEQYF.

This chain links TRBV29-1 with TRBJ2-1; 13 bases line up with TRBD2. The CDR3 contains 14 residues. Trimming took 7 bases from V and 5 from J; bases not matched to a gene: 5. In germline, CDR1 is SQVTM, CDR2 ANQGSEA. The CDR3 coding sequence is TGCAGCGGGGGACTAGCGGGACCTGACAATGAGCAGTTCTTC. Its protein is CSGGLAGPDNEQFF.

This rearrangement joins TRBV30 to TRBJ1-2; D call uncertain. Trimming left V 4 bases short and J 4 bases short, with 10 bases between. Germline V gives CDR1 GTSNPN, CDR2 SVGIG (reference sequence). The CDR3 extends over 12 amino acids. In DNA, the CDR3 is TGTGCCTGGAAGAGGGAGACCTATGGCTACACCTTC. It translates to CAWKRETYGYTF. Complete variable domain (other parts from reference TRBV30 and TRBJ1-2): SQTIHQWPATLVQPVGSPLSLECTVEGTSNPNLYWYRQAAGRGLQLLFYSVGIGQISSEVPQNLSASRPQDRQFILSSKKLLLSDSGFYLCAWKRETYGYTFGSGTRLTVV.

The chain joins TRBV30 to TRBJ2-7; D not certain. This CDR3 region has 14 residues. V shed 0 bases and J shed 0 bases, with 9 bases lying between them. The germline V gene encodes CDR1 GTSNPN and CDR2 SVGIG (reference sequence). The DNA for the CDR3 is TGTGCCTGGAGTGTACTCGGGTCCTCCTACGAGCAGTACTTC. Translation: CAWSVLGSSYEQYF.

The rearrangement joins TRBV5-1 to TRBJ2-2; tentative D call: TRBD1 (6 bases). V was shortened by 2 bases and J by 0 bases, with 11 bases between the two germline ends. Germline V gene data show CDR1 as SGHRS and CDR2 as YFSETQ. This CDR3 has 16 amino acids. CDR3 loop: CASSFIRGANTGELFF. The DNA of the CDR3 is TGCGCCAGCAGCTTCATCAGGGGCGCGAACACCGGGGAGCTGTTTTTT.

The CDR3 reads CASSIAEWAGTTEAFF. The CDR3 bases are TGTGCCAGTAGTATAGCGGAGTGGGCTGGGACCACTGAAGCTTTCTTT. This chain connects TRBV19 to TRBJ1-1, with D possibly TRBD1 on 5 matching bases. The V end was cut by 1 base, the J end by 4 bases, with 16 bases between. Germline-derived CDR1 and CDR2 are LNHDA and SQIVND (reference sequence). The CDR3 runs 16 residues.

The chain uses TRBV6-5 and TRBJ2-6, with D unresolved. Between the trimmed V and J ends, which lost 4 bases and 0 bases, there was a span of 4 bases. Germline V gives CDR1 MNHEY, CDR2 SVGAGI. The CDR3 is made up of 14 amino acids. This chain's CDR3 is CASSWNSGANVLTF. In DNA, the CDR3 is TGTGCCAGCAGTTGGAACTCTGGGGCCAACGTCCTGACTTTC.

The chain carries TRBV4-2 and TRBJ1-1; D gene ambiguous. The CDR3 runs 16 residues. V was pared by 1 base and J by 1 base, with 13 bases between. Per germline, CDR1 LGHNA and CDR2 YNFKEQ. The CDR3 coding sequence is TGTGCCAGCAGCCAAGCGAGCCAAGCGGCGAACACTGAAGCTTTCTTT. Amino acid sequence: CASSQASQAANTEAFF.

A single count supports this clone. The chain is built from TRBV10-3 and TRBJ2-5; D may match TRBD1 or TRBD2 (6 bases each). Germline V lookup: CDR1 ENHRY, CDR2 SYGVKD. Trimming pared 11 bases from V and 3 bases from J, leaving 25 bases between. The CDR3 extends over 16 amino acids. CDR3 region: CASKPRLGGSKETQYF. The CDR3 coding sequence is TGTGCCTCGAAGCCCAGACTAGGGGGTAGCAAAGAGACCCAGTACTTC.

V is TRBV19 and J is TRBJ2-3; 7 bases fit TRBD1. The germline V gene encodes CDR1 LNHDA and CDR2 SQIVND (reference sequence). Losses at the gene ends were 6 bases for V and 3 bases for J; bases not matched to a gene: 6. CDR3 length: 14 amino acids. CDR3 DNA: TGTGCCAGTAGGATAACAGGGGTGACAGATACGCAGTATTTT. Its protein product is CASRITGVTDTQYF.

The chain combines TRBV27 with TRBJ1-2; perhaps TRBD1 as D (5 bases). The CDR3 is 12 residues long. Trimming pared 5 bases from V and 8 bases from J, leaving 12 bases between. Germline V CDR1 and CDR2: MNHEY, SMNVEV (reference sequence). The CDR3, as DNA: TGTGCCAGCAGTACTCAGGGTAACGGCTACACCTTC. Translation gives CASSTQGNGYTF.